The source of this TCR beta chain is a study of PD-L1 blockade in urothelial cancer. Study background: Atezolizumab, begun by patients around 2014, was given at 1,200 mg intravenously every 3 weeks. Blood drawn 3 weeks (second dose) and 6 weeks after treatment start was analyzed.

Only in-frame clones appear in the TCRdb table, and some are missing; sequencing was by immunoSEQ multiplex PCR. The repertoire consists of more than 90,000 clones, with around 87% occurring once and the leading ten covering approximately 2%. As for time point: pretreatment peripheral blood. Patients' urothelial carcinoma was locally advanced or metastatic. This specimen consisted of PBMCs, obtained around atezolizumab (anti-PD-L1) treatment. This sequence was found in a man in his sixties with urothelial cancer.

The CDR3 DNA sequence: TGTGCCAGCAGCCCCTCCGGGACAGGGGTGAACTATGGCTACACCTTC. This sequence encodes CASSPSGTGVNYGYTF. The gene calls are TRBV13 and TRBJ1-2, with 10 bases fitting TRBD1. There are 16 residues in the CDR3. V lost 5 bases to trimming and J lost 2 bases; unmatched junction nucleotides: 8. Per the germline V gene, CDR1 is PRHDT and CDR2 is FYEKMQ (reference sequence).